These 24 T cell receptor beta chains were all obtained from the same sample, sequenced in a study of cytomegalovirus exposure and HLA in healthy donors. The PCR had 60 Vbeta and 13 Jbeta primers. Only in-frame clones appear in the TCRdb table, and some are missing; sequencing was by immunoSEQ multiplex PCR. The listing contains about 120,000 clones. The sequenced sample was PBMCs. These receptor sequences come from a young man in good health and CMV-seronegative.

V gene TRBV28 combines with J gene TRBJ1-3; the D gene is possibly TRBD1 (6 bases). Between the trimmed V and J ends, which lost 6 bases and 3 bases, there was a span of 18 bases. The CDR3 contains 16 residues. CDR1 is MDHEN and CDR2 is SYDVKM in the germline V gene. CDR3 sequence: CASSQMGAGNGNTIYF. CDR3 bases: TGTGCCAGCAGCCAAATGGGGGCAGGGAATGGAAACACCATATATTTT.

The V and J genes are TRBV29-1 and TRBJ1-2; D unclear. Trimming removed 3 bases at V and 6 bases at J, with 8 bases between. In germline, CDR1 is SQVTM, CDR2 ANQGSEA. The CDR3 consists of 11 residues. The CDR3 loop reads CSVEVRDGYTF. DNA for the CDR3: TGCAGCGTTGAGGTGCGGGATGGCTACACCTTC.

The rearrangement joins TRBV7-8 to TRBJ2-3; 10 positions match TRBD2. Germline loops: CDR1 SGHVS, CDR2 FQNEAQ. Germline trimming cut 4 bases from V and 6 bases from J; bases unmatched to any gene: 7. The CDR3 is 15 residues long. Here the CDR3 DNA reads TGTGCCAGCAGCTCCGAGCGGGGGGGCCGCGATACGCAGTATTTT. It encodes CASSSERGGRDTQYF.

This rearrangement joins TRBV9 to TRBJ2-3, with a tentative D call TRBD1 (7 bases). Germline CDR1 and CDR2: SGDLS and YYNGEE. This CDR3 contains 16 residues. V dropped 4 bases and J dropped 3 bases, with 18 bases sitting between them. This chain's CDR3 is CASSNQQGRRTDTQYF. CDR3 coding DNA: TGTGCCAGCAGCAACCAACAGGGGAGGAGGACAGATACGCAGTATTTT.

V is TRBV7-2 and J is TRBJ1-1; D remains unclear. V lost 2 bases and J lost 4, with 17 bases in between. This CDR3 spans 16 amino acids. CDR1 SGHTA and CDR2 FQGNSA come from the germline V gene. CDR3 nucleotide sequence: TGTGCCAGCAGCTTATTTGTCTCGGTACGGAGCACTGAAGCTTTCTTT. This encodes CASSLFVSVRSTEAFF.

V and J are TRBV30 and TRBJ2-7; 7 nucleotides agree with TRBD1. Germline assignment: CDR1 GTSNPN and CDR2 SVGIG (reference sequence). With V trimmed by 6 bases and J by 7 bases, 12 bases remained unmatched. The CDR3 is made up of 13 amino acids. The CDR3 here is CACSTKGAREQYF. Here the CDR3 DNA reads TGTGCCTGTTCGACGAAGGGGGCGAGGGAGCAGTACTTC.

The chain carries TRBV10-3 and TRBJ2-4; D might be TRBD1 (6 bases). This CDR3 spans 16 amino acids. V was pared by 3 bases and J by 3 bases, with 15 bases between. From germline, CDR1 is ENHRY and CDR2 SYGVKD. The CDR3 sequence is CAISDFQGYGKNIQYF. For the CDR3, the DNA is TGTGCCATCAGTGATTTTCAGGGGTATGGCAAAAACATTCAGTACTTC.

This chain connects TRBV28 to TRBJ2-7; D is perhaps TRBD2 (8 bases). The CDR3 is 15 residues long. From germline, CDR1 is MDHEN and CDR2 SYDVKM. V was cut by 8 bases and J by 4 bases, with 21 bases left in between. The CDR3 DNA reads TGTGCCAGCCTTACGGGAGGGGGCGAAGAATACGAGCAGTACTTC. It translates to CASLTGGGEEYEQYF.

The rearrangement joins TRBV5-1 to TRBJ2-7, with 7 bases lining up with TRBD1. Germline V gives CDR1 SGHRS, CDR2 YFSETQ. This CDR3 comprises 15 residues. V lost 3 bases, J lost 6 bases, and 12 bases stayed unmatched. CDR3 residues: CASSSSLGTVTEQYF. For the CDR3, the DNA is TGCGCCAGCAGCTCGTCCCTGGGGACAGTAACCGAGCAGTACTTC. Supplemented by reference TRBV5-1 and TRBJ2-7, the full variable domain reads KAGVTQTPRYLIKTRGQQVTLSCSPISGHRSVSWYQQTPGQGLQFLFEYFSETQRNKGNFPGRFSGRQFSNSRSEMNVSTLELGDSALYLCASSSSLGTVTEQYFGPGTRLTVT.

The chain recombines TRBV28 with TRBJ1-1, with 10 bases identical to TRBD1. Unmatched junction bases numbered 3, after V lost 4 bases and J lost 4 bases. This CDR3 has 14 amino acids. In germline, CDR1 is MDHEN, CDR2 SYDVKM. CDR3 sequence reads: CASSSRDRGTEAFF. CDR3 bases: TGTGCCAGCAGTTCCAGGGACAGGGGCACTGAAGCTTTCTTT.

The rearrangement joins TRBV7-2 to TRBJ1-1; D gene unclear. CDR1 is SGHTA and CDR2 is FQGNSA in the germline V gene. The CDR3 runs to 16 residues. Deletions cut 1 base from V and 1 base from J, with 13 bases between. DNA for the CDR3: TGTGCCAGCAGCTTAGGGGTGCGGGCCTCGAACACTGAAGCTTTCTTT. Its translation: CASSLGVRASNTEAFF.

V usage is TRBV19 and J usage is TRBJ2-3; 7 bases are a match to TRBD1. The germline V gene encodes CDR1 LNHDA and CDR2 SQIVND (reference sequence). Unmatched junction bases numbered 15, after V lost 5 bases and J lost 4 bases. CDR3 length: 17 amino acids. This chain's CDR3 is CASSFTGARATPDTQYF. As DNA, the CDR3 is TGTGCCAGTAGTTTCACAGGGGCCAGGGCCACCCCAGATACGCAGTATTTT. Full variable domain (outside the CDR3, taken from reference TRBV19 and TRBJ2-3): DGGITQSPKYLFRKEGQNVTLSCEQNLNHDAMYWYRQDPGQGLRLIYYSQIVNDFQKGDIAEGYSVSREKKESFPLTVTSAQKNPTAFYLCASSFTGARATPDTQYFGPGTRLTVL.

J is TRBJ2-7 and V is TRBV28; 8 bases agree with TRBD1. V was pared by 6 bases and J by 2 bases, with 9 bases of the junction left unmatched. The CDR3 runs to 15 residues. In germline, CDR1 is MDHEN, CDR2 SYDVKM. The CDR3 DNA reads TGTGCCAGCAGCACTACCGGGACAGGAGCCTACGAGCAGTACTTC. This translates into CASSTTGTGAYEQYF.

The chain is built from TRBV29-1 and TRBJ1-1; 11 bases agree with TRBD1. The CDR3 length is 18 residues. Germline CDR1 and CDR2: SQVTM and ANQGSEA. V dropped 8 bases and J dropped 2; count of bases not matched to a gene: 19. The CDR3 nucleotides read TGCAGCCCAACCCACGGACAGGGGGCGCGTAATTTAAACACTGAAGCTTTCTTT. Its protein product is CSPTHGQGARNLNTEAFF.

The chain couples TRBV15 to TRBJ2-7; TRBD2 matches at 7 bases. The junction had 5 bases not matched to a gene; V was cut back by 6 bases and J by 6 bases. Per germline, CDR1 LNHNV and CDR2 YYDKDF (reference sequence). This CDR3 region has 12 residues. The CDR3: CATRLVAGEQYF. The CDR3 coding sequence is TGTGCCACCAGACTGGTAGCGGGCGAGCAGTACTTC.

The chain joins TRBV9 to TRBJ1-2; no reliable D call. This CDR3 comprises 15 residues. The V gene lost 4 bases and the J gene lost 4 bases, with 17 bases spanning the gap. Germline V gene lookup returns CDR1 SGDLS and CDR2 YYNGEE. The CDR3 protein is CASSPLVVTGYGYTF. The CDR3 DNA sequence: TGTGCCAGCAGCCCGCTCGTGGTCACGGGCTATGGCTACACCTTC.

The V and J genes are TRBV9 and TRBJ1-3; TRBD1 might be the D (5 bases). Looked up from germline, CDR1 is SGDLS and CDR2 is YYNGEE. Trimming left V 0 bases short and J 1 base short, with 11 bases between. The CDR3 is 16 amino acids. In nucleotides, the CDR3 is TGTGCCAGCAGCGTAGCAGGGCTCGGATCTGGAAACACCATATATTTT. This sequence encodes CASSVAGLGSGNTIYF.

CDR3: CSADLAAQTQYF. Written as DNA, the CDR3 is TGCAGCGCGGATCTAGCGGCCCAAACGCAGTATTTT. The chain couples TRBV29-1 to TRBJ2-3; the match to TRBD2 covers 7 bases. V dropped 7 bases and J dropped 9; count of bases not matched to a gene: 10. In germline, CDR1 is SQVTM, CDR2 ANQGSEA. CDR3 length equals 12 residues.

The genes are TRBV6-1 and TRBJ2-2; TRBD2 matches at 7 bases. This CDR3 contains 14 residues. The junction had 4 bases not matched to a gene; V was cut back by 8 bases and J by 1 base. Germline CDR1 reads MNHNS; CDR2 reads SASEGT. The DNA for the CDR3 is TGTGCCAGCTGGGACTACGAGAACACCGGGGAGCTGTTTTTT. This gives the protein CASWDYENTGELFF.

J is TRBJ1-2 and V is TRBV6-5; 11 bases match TRBD1. The CDR3 sequence is 14 residues long. Germline V gene data show CDR1 as MNHEY and CDR2 as SVGAGI. V shed 9 bases, J shed 9 bases, and the junction held 12 bases outside the gene matches. CDR3 in DNA: TGTGCCAGTGCGGCGGGACGGGACAGGGGGAGCTACACCTTC. It codes for CASAAGRDRGSYTF.

The chain joins TRBV5-4 to TRBJ1-1; 8 bases are shared with TRBD1. Looked up from germline, CDR1 is SGHNT and CDR2 is YYREEE (reference sequence). This CDR3 has 16 amino acids. Trimming at V came to 4 bases and at J to 3 bases, leaving 11 bases not matched to a gene. CDR3 sequence: CASSIDRGRSDTEAFF. The CDR3 nucleotides are TGTGCCAGCAGCATCGACAGGGGTAGATCGGACACTGAAGCTTTCTTT.

The rearrangement uses TRBV19 and TRBJ2-5; 11 bases agree with TRBD2. Germline assignment: CDR1 LNHDA and CDR2 SQIVND (reference sequence). The CDR3 runs to 16 residues. The junction had 12 bases not matched to a gene; V was cut back by 9 bases and J by 3 bases. In nucleotides, the CDR3 is TGTGCCAGGCCCCCTAGCGGGGGGTCCGGCGAAGAGACCCAGTACTTC. Translated, it gives CARPPSGGSGEETQYF. The full variable domain, with the rest looked up from reference TRBV19 and TRBJ2-5, is DGGITQSPKYLFRKEGQNVTLSCEQNLNHDAMYWYRQDPGQGLRLIYYSQIVNDFQKGDIAEGYSVSREKKESFPLTVTSAQKNPTAFYLCARPPSGGSGEETQYFGPGTRLLVL.

The rearrangement uses TRBV7-9 and TRBJ2-3; 7 bases map to TRBD2. The CDR3 is made up of 16 amino acids. Germline-derived CDR1 and CDR2 are SEHNR and FQNEAQ (reference sequence). J gave up 3 bases and V 2 bases, and 8 bases lay outside the gene matches. The CDR3 here is CASSLWTGGETDTQYF. CDR3 bases: TGTGCCAGCAGCTTATGGACGGGGGGTGAGACAGATACGCAGTATTTT.

The chain joins TRBV27 to TRBJ2-7, with 9 bases that match TRBD2. In germline, CDR1 is MNHEY, CDR2 SMNVEV (reference sequence). Germline trimming cut 3 bases from V and 4 bases from J; bases unmatched to any gene: 4. The CDR3 covers 14 residues. CDR3 region: CASSLAGGPYEQYF. The CDR3, as DNA: TGTGCCAGCAGTTTGGCGGGAGGGCCGTACGAGCAGTACTTC.